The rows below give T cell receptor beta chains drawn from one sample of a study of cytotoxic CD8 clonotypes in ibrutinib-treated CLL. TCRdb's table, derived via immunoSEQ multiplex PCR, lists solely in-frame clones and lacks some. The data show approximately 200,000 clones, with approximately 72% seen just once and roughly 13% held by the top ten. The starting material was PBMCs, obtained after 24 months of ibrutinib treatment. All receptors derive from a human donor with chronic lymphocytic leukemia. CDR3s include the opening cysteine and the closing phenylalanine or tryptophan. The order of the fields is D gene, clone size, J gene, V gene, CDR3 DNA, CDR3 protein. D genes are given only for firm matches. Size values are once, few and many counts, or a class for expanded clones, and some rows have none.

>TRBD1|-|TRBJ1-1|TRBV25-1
TGTGCCAGCAGTGCCCCGGGACAGGGGGCGCCTGAAGCTTTCTTT
CASSAPGQGAPEAFF
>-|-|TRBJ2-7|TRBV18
TGTGCCAGCTCTCGGCGCGGGACCTACGAGCAGTACTTC
CASSRRGTYEQYF
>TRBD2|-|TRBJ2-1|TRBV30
TGTGCCTCAACTAGCGGGAGCTCCTACAATGAGCAGTTCTTC
CASTSGSSYNEQFF
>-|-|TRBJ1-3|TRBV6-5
TGTGCCAGCAGCCAAACAGGAAACACCATATATTTT
CASSQTGNTIYF
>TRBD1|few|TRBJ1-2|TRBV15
TGTGCCACCAGCAGGATGCGGGGGACAGGCTATGGCTACACCTTC
CATSRMRGTGYGYTF
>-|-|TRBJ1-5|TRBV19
TGTGCCAGTAGTCCACGAAATCAGCCCCAGCATTTT
CASSPRNQPQHF
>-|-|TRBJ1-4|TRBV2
TGTGCCAGCAATTGGGGGGGACCAACTAATGAAAAACTGTTTTTT
CASNWGGPTNEKLFF
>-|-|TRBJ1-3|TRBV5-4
TGTGCCAGCAGCTTGGCCGAGACCTCTGGAAACACCATATATTTT
CASSLAETSGNTIYF
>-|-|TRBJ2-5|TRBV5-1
TGCGCCAGCAGCTCCTTTCTGTCGTCCGGGACACCCCAAGAGACCCAGTACTTC
CASSSFLSSGTPQETQYF
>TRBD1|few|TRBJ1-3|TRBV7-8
TGTGCCAGCAGCCAGGACAGGGTAGGAGGAAACACCATATATTTT
CASSQDRVGGNTIYF
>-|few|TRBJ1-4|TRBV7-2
TGTGCCAGCAGCTTAGCCGCCGGCCGGGGACTGTTTTTT
CASSLAAGRGLFF
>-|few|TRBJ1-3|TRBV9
TGTGCCAGCAGCGTTTCGGGACATCGCTCTGGAAACACCATATATTTT
CASSVSGHRSGNTIYF
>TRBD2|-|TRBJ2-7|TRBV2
TGTGCCAGCAAAGGACTAGGCAGGGAAGACCCCTACGAGCAGTACTTC
CASKGLGREDPYEQYF
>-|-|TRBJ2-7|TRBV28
TGTGCCAGCAGAAACAGGGACGAGCAGTACTTC
CASRNRDEQYF
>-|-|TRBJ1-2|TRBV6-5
TGTGCCAGCAGTTCCGCACCACCGGGGGCTGGCTACACCTTC
CASSSAPPGAGYTF
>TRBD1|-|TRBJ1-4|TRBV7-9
TGTGCCAGCAGCTGGGGACAGGGTGGTGAAAAACTGTTTTTT
CASSWGQGGEKLFF
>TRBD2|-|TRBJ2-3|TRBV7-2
TGTGCCAGCAGCCGGACTAGCGGGAGTGCAGATACGCAGTATTTT
CASSRTSGSADTQYF
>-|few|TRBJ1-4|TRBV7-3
TGTGCCAGCAGCCCTGGGGGGAAGTCGAAGGGCGAAAAACTGTTTTTT
CASSPGGKSKGEKLFF
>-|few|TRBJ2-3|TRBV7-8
TGTGCCAGCAGCTTAGCGGGAACCAGCACAGATACGCAGTATTTT
CASSLAGTSTDTQYF
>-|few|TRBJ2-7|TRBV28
TGTGCCAGCAGTTTACTGCTCAGGGTCTACGAGCAGTACTTC
CASSLLLRVYEQYF
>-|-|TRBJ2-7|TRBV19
TGTGCCAGTAGCGCTCCTGACACCCCGTTCTACGAGCAGTACTTC
CASSAPDTPFYEQYF
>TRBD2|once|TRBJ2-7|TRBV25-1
TGTGCCAGCAGTGAACAAGCGGGAGCCTCCTACGAGCAGTACTTC
CASSEQAGASYEQYF
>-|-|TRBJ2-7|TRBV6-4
TGTGCCAGCAGTGAACCCGGAGCCTTATTTACAGAACAGTACTTC
CASSEPGALFTEQYF
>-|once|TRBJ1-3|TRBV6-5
TGTGCCAGCAGTCCCTCCGGGGGTACTGGAAACACCATATATTTT
CASSPSGGTGNTIYF
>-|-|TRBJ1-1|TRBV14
TGTGCCAGCAGCCGGGACGGGAACACTGAAGCTTTCTTT
CASSRDGNTEAFF
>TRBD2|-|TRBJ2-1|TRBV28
TGTGCCAGCGGGGGGGATAGCGGTAACTCCTACAATGAGCAGTTCTTC
CASGGDSGNSYNEQFF
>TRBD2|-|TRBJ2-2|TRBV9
TGTGCCAGCAGCGTAGGGGGCAGCGGGATCTCCGGGGAGCTGTTTTTT
CASSVGGSGISGELFF
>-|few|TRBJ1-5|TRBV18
TGTGCCAGCTCGAGTCAGGTCAACAATCAGCCCCAGCATTTT
CASSSQVNNQPQHF
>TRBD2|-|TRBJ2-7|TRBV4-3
TGCGCCAGCAGCCAAGAATTTAGCGGGATGGGAGAGCAGTACTTC
CASSQEFSGMGEQYF
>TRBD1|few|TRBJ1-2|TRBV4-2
TGTGCCAGCAGCCATCCTCCTCAGGGGGTGGTCTATGGCTACACCTTC
CASSHPPQGVVYGYTF
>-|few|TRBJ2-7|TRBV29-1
TGCAGCGTTCAAAGCTCGGAGGAGCAGTACTTC
CSVQSSEEQYF
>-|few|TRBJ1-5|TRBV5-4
TGTGCCAGCAGCCGGGACGGTGATCAGCCCCAGCATTTT
CASSRDGDQPQHF
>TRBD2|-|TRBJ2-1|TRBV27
TGTGCCAGCAGTTTAAGGGCCGTTCGCGGACTAGCGGGAAAAAGCTCCTACAATGAGCAGTTCTTC
CASSLRAVRGLAGKSSYNEQFF
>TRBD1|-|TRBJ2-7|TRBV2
TGTGCCAGCAGTCGGGACAGGGATGAGCAGTACTTC
CASSRDRDEQYF
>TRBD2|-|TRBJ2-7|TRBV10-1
TGCGCCAGCAGTACTAGCGGAGCCTACGAGCAGTACTTC
CASSTSGAYEQYF
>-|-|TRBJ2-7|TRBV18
TGTGCCAGCTCACTCACACTCTACGAGCAGTACTTC
CASSLTLYEQYF
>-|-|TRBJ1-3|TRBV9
TGTGCCAGCAGCGTAGGTTTCGGGAGCAACACCATATATTTT
CASSVGFGSNTIYF
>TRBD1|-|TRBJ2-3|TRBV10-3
TGTGCCATCAGTGAGGCGCCACAGGGGGCGCGGGCAGATACGCAGTATTTT
CAISEAPQGARADTQYF
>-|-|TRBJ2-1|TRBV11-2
TGTGCCAGCAGCAACAGGACTTACAATGAGCAGTTCTTC
CASSNRTYNEQFF
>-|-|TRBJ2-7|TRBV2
TGTGCCAGCAGTGAATACTACGAGCAGTACTTC
CASSEYYEQYF
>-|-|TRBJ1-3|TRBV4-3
TGCGCCAGCAGCCGAGGTTACAGGGCGAACTCTGGAAACACCATATATTTT
CASSRGYRANSGNTIYF
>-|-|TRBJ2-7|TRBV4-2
TGTGCCAGCAGCCAGCAACGGACCGTCCCGTACTTC
CASSQQRTVPYF
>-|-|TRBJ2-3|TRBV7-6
TGTGCCAGCAGTCCAGGGAGAGATACGCAGTATTTT
CASSPGRDTQYF
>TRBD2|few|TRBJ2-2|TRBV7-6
TGTGCCAGCAGCGTAGCGGGAGGGGTTACCGGGGAGCTGTTTTTT
CASSVAGGVTGELFF
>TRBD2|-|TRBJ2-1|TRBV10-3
TGTGCCATCAGTGAGAGTGGTAGCGGGATCGTAAATGAGCAGTTCTTC
CAISESGSGIVNEQFF
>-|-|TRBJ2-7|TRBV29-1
TGCAGCGTTTTGGAGGGGGGGTCCTCCTACGAGCAGTACTTC
CSVLEGGSSYEQYF
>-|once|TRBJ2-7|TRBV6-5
TGTGCCAGCAGTTACGGCGTCCAGGACTACGAGCAGTACTTC
CASSYGVQDYEQYF
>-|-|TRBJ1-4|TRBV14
TGTGCCAGCAGCCAAGAATTAGGGACTGGGCTGTTTTTT
CASSQELGTGLFF